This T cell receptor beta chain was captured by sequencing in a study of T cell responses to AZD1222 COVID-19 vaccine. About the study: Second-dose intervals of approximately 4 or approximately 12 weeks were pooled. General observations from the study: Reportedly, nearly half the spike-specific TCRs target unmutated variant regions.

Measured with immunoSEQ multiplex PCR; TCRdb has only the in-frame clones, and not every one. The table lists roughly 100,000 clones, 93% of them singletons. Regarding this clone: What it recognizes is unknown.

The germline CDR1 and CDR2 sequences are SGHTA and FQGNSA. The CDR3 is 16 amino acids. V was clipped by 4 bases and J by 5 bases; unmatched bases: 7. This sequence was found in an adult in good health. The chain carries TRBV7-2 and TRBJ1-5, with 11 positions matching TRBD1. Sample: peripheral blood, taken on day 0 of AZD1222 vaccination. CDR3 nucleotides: TGTGCCAGCAGCTCCTCGGGACAGGGGGGATATCAGCCCCAGCATTTT. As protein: CASSSSGQGGYQPQHF.